These 6 T cell receptor beta chains came from one sample sequenced in a study of blood T cell repertoires in COVID-19. Only in-frame clones appear in the TCRdb table, and some are missing; sequencing was by immunoSEQ multiplex PCR. The sample consists of 220,000 or so clones, about 83% of them appearing once. Sequencing input: PBMCs or T cells enriched from blood (not recorded which). These receptors came from a woman aged 40 to 50 who had recovered from COVID-19.

The chain is built from TRBV3-1 (or the pseudogene TRBV3-2) and TRBJ1-3; D unresolved. The CDR3 covers 14 residues. V gave up 4 bases and J gave up 1 base, with 8 bases separating them. Germline V gives CDR1 LGHDT, CDR2 YNNKEL (reference sequence). The CDR3 loop reads CASSREGSGNTIYF. The CDR3 nucleotides are TGTGCCAGCAGCCGGGAGGGTTCTGGAAACACCATATATTTT.

The chain carries TRBV6-5 and TRBJ2-7; D possibly corresponds to TRBD2 (5 bases). Trimming took 6 bases from V and 1 from J, leaving 16 bases between them. Germline CDR1 and CDR2: MNHEY and SVGAGI. This CDR3 has 15 residues. CDR3 nucleotides: TGTGCCAGCAGGAAAGGGTTCGGGGAATCCTACGAGCAGTACTTC. It yields the protein CASRKGFGESYEQYF.

The V call is TRBV5-1, the J call TRBJ2-6, with 7 nucleotides matching TRBD1. Germline V lookup: CDR1 SGHRS, CDR2 YFSETQ. After removal of 0 bases from V and 2 bases from J, the junction contained 5 bases not matched to a gene. The CDR3 sequence is 17 residues long. This CDR3 reads CASSLEGGRAGANVLTF. Written as DNA, the CDR3 is TGCGCCAGCAGCTTGGAAGGGGGCCGGGCTGGGGCCAACGTCCTGACTTTC.

This chain joins TRBV6-5 and TRBJ2-5, with D possibly TRBD2 on 6 matching bases. The CDR3 length is 12 residues. Trimming removed 6 bases from V and 5 bases from J, with 10 bases in between. The germline gives CDR1 MNHEY, CDR2 SVGAGI. Here the CDR3 reads CASRGGWETQYF. CDR3 nucleotide sequence: TGTGCCAGCAGGGGGGGTTGGGAGACCCAGTACTTC.

V gene TRBV2 combines with J gene TRBJ2-3; TRBD2 matches at 8 bases. Germline values: CDR1 SNHLY, CDR2 FYNNEI. The CDR3 consists of 17 residues. The V segment lost 3 bases and the J segment 0 bases; nucleotides outside the gene matches: 8. CDR3 region: CASSDSGIFRSTDTQYF. The DNA of the CDR3 is TGTGCCAGCAGTGATAGCGGGATATTCCGCAGCACAGATACGCAGTATTTT. The full variable domain, rest sourced from reference TRBV2 and TRBJ2-3, is EPEVTQTPSHQVTQMGQEVILRCVPISNHLYFYWYRQILGQKVEFLVSFYNNEISEKSEIFDDQFSVERPDGSNFTLKIRSTKLEDSAMYFCASSDSGIFRSTDTQYFGPGTRLTVL.

This chain's CDR3 is CASSQDPRDSGTYEQYF. As DNA, the CDR3 is TGCGCCAGCAGCCAAGATCCTCGCGATAGCGGAACTTACGAGCAGTACTTC. J is TRBJ2-7 and V is TRBV4-1, with D possibly TRBD2 on 6 matching bases. The CDR3 extends over 17 amino acids. V lost 0 bases to trimming and J lost 4 bases, with 19 bases between them. Germline loops: CDR1 MGHRA, CDR2 YSYEKL.